The 29 T cell receptor beta chains in this list originate from one sample, sequenced in a study of blood T cell repertoires in COVID-19. This table comes from immunoSEQ multiplex PCR, and its TCRdb copy is limited to in-frame clones, with some not included. Of more than 150,000 clones listed, almost 80% are singletons. The sample consisted of peripheral blood. The source of these receptors is a woman between 65 and 79 years old with acute or convalescent COVID-19.

Worth noting for this clone: At the DNA level, this CDR3 is encoded by other sequences in the same sample as well. The J gene is TRBJ2-7, the V gene TRBV5-4; 7 positions agree with TRBD1. There are 13 residues in the CDR3. Germline CDR1 and CDR2: SGHNT and YYREEE (reference sequence). J gave up 0 bases and V 4 bases, and 1 base lay outside the gene matches. This chain's CDR3 is CASSRTGSYEQYF. The CDR3 region has the DNA TGTGCCAGCAGCCGGACAGGCTCCTACGAGCAGTACTTC.

For this clone: Other DNA sequences in this sample translate to the same CDR3. The CDR3 region is CATSDEYNEQFF. Written as DNA, the CDR3 is TGTGCCACCAGTGATGAGTATAATGAGCAGTTCTTC. The chain couples TRBV24-1 to TRBJ2-1; no clear D. Germline V gene sequence: CDR1 KGHDR, CDR2 SFDVKD. Trimming took 3 bases from V and 7 from J, leaving 6 bases between them. The CDR3 has 12 residues.

The chain uses TRBV18 and TRBJ1-5, with a tentative D call TRBD1 (6 bases). CDR1 is KGHSH and CDR2 is LQKENI in the germline V gene. V gave up 8 bases and J gave up 8 bases, with 19 bases separating them. The CDR3 sequence is 14 residues long. The CDR3 is CASRGAITFEPQHF. CDR3 DNA: TGTGCCAGCCGGGGGGCAATCACCTTTGAGCCCCAGCATTTT.

The chain has TRBV6-1 and TRBJ2-4, with TRBD2 matching 8 bases. Germline V gives CDR1 MNHNS, CDR2 SASEGT. This CDR3 is built from 21 residues. V lost 0 bases and J lost 5; bases outside the gene matches: 21. The CDR3 loop reads CASSEAFKWTSIKTMENIQYF. The CDR3 DNA reads TGTGCCAGCAGTGAAGCGTTTAAGTGGACTAGCATAAAAACCATGGAAAACATTCAGTACTTC.

This clone was picked up one time. The chain couples TRBV5-4 to TRBJ1-3; TRBD1 might be the D (6 bases). This CDR3 has 13 residues. Between the trimmed V and J ends, which lost 2 bases and 4 bases, there was a span of 7 bases. Germline V gene sequence: CDR1 SGHNT, CDR2 YYREEE (reference sequence). The CDR3 spells CASSFTGGNTIYF. The CDR3 coding sequence is TGTGCCAGCAGCTTTACAGGGGGAAACACCATATATTTT.

CDR3 in amino acids: CASRHSGRSYEQYF. CDR3 sequence (DNA): TGTGCCAGCAGACATAGCGGGAGGTCCTACGAGCAGTACTTC. The chain joins TRBV27 to TRBJ2-7; 10 bases fit TRBD2. With 6 bases clipped from V and 1 base from J, the junction kept 3 bases outside the gene matches. This CDR3 contains 14 residues. The germline V gene has CDR1 MNHEY and CDR2 SMNVEV (reference sequence).

This rearrangement joins TRBV29-1 to TRBJ2-2, with 8 bases identical to TRBD1. Looked up from germline, CDR1 is SQVTM and CDR2 is ANQGSEA. V was clipped by 6 bases and J by 8 bases; unmatched bases: 2. The CDR3 runs to 11 residues. The CDR3 region has the DNA TGCAGCGTCGACAGGGGAGGGGAGCTGTTTTTT. It codes for CSVDRGGELFF.

Many counts were recorded for this clone. The chain joins TRBV5-4 to TRBJ2-1; 7 nucleotides line up with TRBD1. In germline, CDR1 is SGHNT, CDR2 YYREEE (reference sequence). The CDR3 runs to 15 residues. Trimming removed 0 bases from V and 2 bases from J; junction bases left unmatched: 2. As DNA, the CDR3 is TGTGCCAGCAGCTTGGAGGACAGGCCCTACAATGAGCAGTTCTTC. Protein product: CASSLEDRPYNEQFF.

The J gene is TRBJ2-7, the V gene TRBV27, with D hard to call. V lost 3 bases to trimming and J lost 3 bases, with 9 bases between them. Germline V gives CDR1 MNHEY, CDR2 SMNVEV (reference sequence). The CDR3 is 13 residues long. The chain's CDR3 is CASSLAFGYEQYF. CDR3 DNA sequence: TGTGCCAGCAGTTTGGCTTTTGGCTACGAGCAGTACTTC.

This clone appeared a few times. This chain uses TRBV7-3 with TRBJ2-3, with 9 positions matching TRBD2. V lost 2 bases to trimming and J lost 3 bases; unmatched junction nucleotides: 6. The germline CDR1 and CDR2 sequences are SGHTA and FQGTGA. The CDR3 is 16 amino acids. The CDR3 loop reads CASSLGVAGVTDTQYF. DNA of the CDR3: TGTGCCAGCAGCTTAGGCGTAGCGGGAGTTACAGATACGCAGTATTTT.

The rearrangement uses TRBV5-6 and TRBJ1-1; a possible D gene is TRBD1 (5 bases). In germline, CDR1 is SGHDT, CDR2 YYEEEE. Trimming cost V 4 bases and J 11 bases, with 18 bases left between them. The CDR3 length is 13 residues. CDR3 sequence reads: CASSLSSQGNAFF. As DNA, the CDR3 is TGTGCCAGCAGCCTCAGTTCTCAGGGTAATGCTTTCTTT.

Comment on this clone: Compared with germline, one end of the junction differs, possibly owing to a read error. This chain links TRBV7-9 with TRBJ2-1; 8 bases line up with TRBD1. CDR1 is SEHNR, CDR2 FQNEAQ, per germline (reference sequence). The CDR3 runs to 12 residues. CDR3: CVSTPAGGEQFF. CDR3 sequence (DNA): TGTGTCAGCACCCCTGCAGGGGGCGAGCAGTTCTTC.

The chain recombines TRBV7-6 with TRBJ1-1; D gene ambiguous. The germline V gene has CDR1 SGHVS and CDR2 FNYEAQ. With 1 base removed from V and 1 base from J, the gap between germline ends came to 7 bases. This CDR3 spans 14 amino acids. This chain's CDR3 is CASSLGRRNTEAFF. Here the CDR3 DNA reads TGTGCCAGCAGCTTAGGTAGGAGGAACACTGAAGCTTTCTTT.

The chain uses TRBV27 and TRBJ2-5; D possibly corresponds to TRBD2 (5 bases). V lost 6 bases, J lost 4 bases, and 9 bases lay in between. This CDR3 contains 12 residues. The germline gives CDR1 MNHEY, CDR2 SMNVEV (reference sequence). DNA for the CDR3: TGTGCCAGCAGGAGAGGGATAGAGACCCAGTACTTC. Translating gives CASRRGIETQYF.

J is TRBJ2-6 and V is TRBV6-2 or TRBV6-3, with D possibly matching TRBD2 (6 bases). This CDR3 has 19 residues. The germline V gene has CDR1 MNHEY and CDR2 SVGEGT. The germline V and J ends were trimmed by 5 bases and 0 bases, with 20 bases remaining between them. Here the CDR3 reads CASSTPTRGAYSGANVLTF. As DNA, the CDR3 is TGTGCCAGCAGTACGCCGACTAGAGGCGCATACTCTGGGGCCAACGTCCTGACTTTC.

The chain has TRBV5-1 and TRBJ2-1; D is ambiguous. The germline CDR1 and CDR2 sequences are SGHRS and YFSETQ. This CDR3 region has 15 residues. Trimming took off 4 bases at V and 4 bases at J, with 15 bases between the two ends. CDR3 sequence (DNA): TGCGCCAGCAGCGCTGACTCGAAGACTTACAATGAGCAGTTCTTC. Translation: CASSADSKTYNEQFF.

V and J are TRBV18 and TRBJ1-1, with a tentative D call TRBD1 (5 bases). This CDR3 is 15 amino acids long. Deletions cut 3 bases from V and 1 base from J, with 12 bases between. From germline, CDR1 is KGHSH and CDR2 LQKENI. The CDR3 coding sequence is TGTGCCAGCTCACCCACGGGGGTGGGGAACACTGAAGCTTTCTTT. Translating it yields CASSPTGVGNTEAFF.

This clone was seen only a few times. This chain links TRBV2 with TRBJ1-2, with 11 bases aligning to TRBD1. Germline loops: CDR1 SNHLY, CDR2 FYNNEI. V shed 2 bases and J 7 bases; nucleotides not matched to a gene: 6. This CDR3 contains 15 residues. The CDR3 reads CASSEYGQGAGGYTF. The CDR3 DNA is TGTGCCAGCAGTGAATACGGACAGGGGGCGGGTGGCTACACCTTC. Drawing the rest from reference TRBV2 and TRBJ1-2, the complete variable domain is EPEVTQTPSHQVTQMGQEVILRCVPISNHLYFYWYRQILGQKVEFLVSFYNNEISEKSEIFDDQFSVERPDGSNFTLKIRSTKLEDSAMYFCASSEYGQGAGGYTFGSGTRLTVV.

This clone was seen more than once but under ten times. This chain connects TRBV9 to TRBJ2-3, with TRBD2 identical over 7 bases. The CDR3 runs to 17 residues. The germline CDR1 and CDR2 sequences are SGDLS and YYNGEE. V was pared by 4 bases and J by 3 bases, with 14 bases of the junction left unmatched. CDR3 region: CASSPGGSGIGTDTQYF. CDR3 bases: TGTGCCAGCAGCCCCGGGGGGAGCGGGATTGGGACAGATACGCAGTATTTT.

The chain employs TRBV29-1 and TRBJ2-1; a weak D match, TRBD2 (6 bases). V gave up 2 bases and J gave up 1 base, with 12 bases separating them. This CDR3 region has 15 residues. Germline assignment: CDR1 SQVTM and CDR2 ANQGSEA. The CDR3 protein is CSVERGYNSYNEQFF. The DNA for the CDR3 is TGCAGCGTTGAACGGGGGTATAATTCCTACAATGAGCAGTTCTTC.

The chain has TRBV3-1 (or the pseudogene TRBV3-2) and TRBJ1-2; D gene ambiguous. Germline V gene sequence: CDR1 LGHDT, CDR2 YNNKEL (reference sequence). Trimming stripped 3 bases from V and 2 bases from J, with 13 bases between. The CDR3 extends over 15 amino acids. CDR3 coding DNA: TGTGCCAGCAGCCACTTATGGCAGAACAACTATGGCTACACCTTC. Its translation is CASSHLWQNNYGYTF.

V usage is TRBV2 and J usage is TRBJ2-5, with 8 bases lining up with TRBD1. The CDR3 extends over 15 amino acids. From germline, CDR1 is SNHLY and CDR2 FYNNEI. After removal of 5 bases from V and 5 bases from J, the junction contained 10 bases not matched to a gene. CDR3 protein: CASSIPSGGRETQYF. The CDR3 coding sequence is TGTGCCAGCAGTATACCCTCAGGGGGCAGGGAGACCCAGTACTTC.

The gene calls are TRBV29-1 and TRBJ2-5; possible D gene TRBD1, 5 bases. The CDR3 has 15 amino acids. V was trimmed by 3 bases and J by 5 bases, leaving 19 bases between them. The germline gives CDR1 SQVTM, CDR2 ANQGSEA. The CDR3 loop reads CSVEPQGLGRETQYF. As DNA, the CDR3 is TGCAGCGTTGAGCCCCAGGGCCTTGGCCGGGAGACCCAGTACTTC.

In its sample, this clone was seen a few times. This chain links TRBV10-2 with TRBJ1-4; 10 bases line up with TRBD1. The CDR3 has 15 amino acids. The germline CDR1 and CDR2 sequences are WSHSY and SAAADI. With V trimmed by 1 base and J by 5 bases, 1 base remained unmatched. For the CDR3, the DNA is TGCGCCAGCAGTGAGTGGGGACAGGGGAATGAAAAACTGTTTTTT. Translation gives CASSEWGQGNEKLFF.

This sequence joins TRBV21-1 and TRBJ1-2; TRBD1, as called in the table, went unchecked against the DNA. TRBV21-1 is labeled a pseudogene. This CDR3 spans 16 amino acids. CDR3 region: CASSKGRHRSDYGYTF. The CDR3 nucleotides read TGTGCCAGCAGCAAAGGGCGACATCGGTCTGACTATGGCTACACCTTC.

The gene calls are TRBV15 and TRBJ1-1; D is unclear. CDR1 LNHNV and CDR2 YYDKDF come from the germline V gene (reference sequence). The length of the CDR3 is 14 residues. The germline V and J ends were trimmed by 4 bases and 4 bases, with 13 bases remaining between them. Here the CDR3 reads CATSMRVEGTEAFF. Written as DNA, the CDR3 is TGTGCCACCAGCATGAGGGTAGAGGGCACTGAAGCTTTCTTT.

The chain uses TRBV5-8 and TRBJ1-2; D is perhaps TRBD1 (5 bases). The CDR3 sequence is 16 residues long. Germline CDR1 reads SGHTS; CDR2 reads YDEGEE. V lost 2 bases and J 0 bases, leaving 14 bases between the germline ends. The CDR3 loop reads CASSFTQGLSNYGYTF. The CDR3 bases are TGTGCCAGCAGCTTTACGCAGGGACTCTCTAACTATGGCTACACCTTC. The full variable domain, in which reference TRBV5-8 and TRBJ1-2 provide the parts outside the CDR3, is EAGVTQSPTHLIKTRGQQATLRCSPISGHTSVYWYQQALGLGLQFLLWYDEGEERNRGNFPPRFSGRQFPNYSSELNVNALELEDSALYLCASSFTQGLSNYGYTFGSGTRLTVV.

The rearrangement links TRBV2 to TRBJ2-1; a possible D gene is TRBD2 (5 bases). Trimming took 6 bases from V and 4 from J, leaving 19 bases between them. Germline V gene data show CDR1 as SNHLY and CDR2 as FYNNEI. The CDR3 length is 16 residues. The CDR3 region has the DNA TGTGCCAGCAGACGAAACAGCGGAGCTCGTTACAATGAGCAGTTCTTC. Amino acids: CASRRNSGARYNEQFF.

This chain uses TRBV19 with TRBJ1-2; a weak D match, TRBD1 (6 bases). The V and J ends lost 8 bases and 4 bases respectively, with 14 bases between them. The CDR3 has 13 amino acids. The germline gives CDR1 LNHDA, CDR2 SQIVND (reference sequence). The CDR3 is CASSTDRSYGYTF. The CDR3 DNA reads TGTGCCAGTTCAACCGACAGGTCCTATGGCTACACCTTC. The full variable domain, with the rest looked up from reference TRBV19 and TRBJ1-2, is DGGITQSPKYLFRKEGQNVTLSCEQNLNHDAMYWYRQDPGQGLRLIYYSQIVNDFQKGDIAEGYSVSREKKESFPLTVTSAQKNPTAFYLCASSTDRSYGYTFGSGTRLTVV.